Presented here are 4 T cell receptor beta chains from one specimen sequenced in a study of blood T cell repertoires in COVID-19 (dated by TCRdb to about 2020). Libraries came from the immunoSEQ multiplex PCR assay. TCRdb carries this immuneACCESS record with in-frame sequences only. Its versions omit some clonotypes, under half of them owing to an unresolved V gene in the studies checked, with the rest unexplained. The sample data list about 120,000 clones, and roughly four fifths of these were observed just once. The top ten clonotypes cover approximately 17% of the sample. Specimen: peripheral blood. The receptors stem from a young man with COVID-19, enrolled during active disease.

The V call is TRBV7-2, the J call TRBJ1-1, with D unclear. V lost 3 bases and J 5 bases, leaving 13 bases between the germline ends. Germline V lookup: CDR1 SGHTA, CDR2 FQGNSA. The CDR3 totals 14 residues. CDR3 residues: CASSFSPTITEAFF. DNA of the CDR3: TGTGCCAGCAGCTTTAGCCCGACGATAACTGAAGCTTTCTTT.

The gene calls are TRBV28 and TRBJ2-3; TRBD2 matches at 11 bases. CDR1 is MDHEN, CDR2 SYDVKM, per germline. V trimming: 6 bases; J trimming: 5 bases; junction bases outside the gene matches: 13. This CDR3 contains 17 residues. In DNA form, the CDR3 reads TGTGCCAGCAGCCCACCCGTTAGCGGGGGGGCAAAAGATACGCAGTATTTT. This gives the protein CASSPPVSGGAKDTQYF.

This sequence joins TRBV2 and TRBJ1-5, with TRBD1 as a possible D gene (6 bases). Germline lookup yields CDR1 SNHLY and CDR2 FYNNEI. Between the trimmed V and J ends, which lost 5 bases and 2 bases, there was a span of 13 bases. The CDR3 is made up of 15 amino acids. DNA for the CDR3: TGTGCCAGCAGTTTCGACAGGAAAGGCAATCAGCCCCAGCATTTT. Translated: CASSFDRKGNQPQHF. Drawing the rest from reference TRBV2 and TRBJ1-5, the complete variable domain is EPEVTQTPSHQVTQMGQEVILRCVPISNHLYFYWYRQILGQKVEFLVSFYNNEISEKSEIFDDQFSVERPDGSNFTLKIRSTKLEDSAMYFCASSFDRKGNQPQHFGDGTRLSIL.

V and J are TRBV7-9 and TRBJ2-6; a weak D match, TRBD1 (6 bases). Germline lookup yields CDR1 SEHNR and CDR2 FQNEAQ (reference sequence). Trimming cost V 7 bases and J 2 bases, with 15 bases left between them. The CDR3 has 16 residues. For the CDR3, the DNA is TGTGCCAGCACTGCAGGGGAGTCCGCTGGGGCCAACGTCCTGACTTTC. This encodes CASTAGESAGANVLTF.